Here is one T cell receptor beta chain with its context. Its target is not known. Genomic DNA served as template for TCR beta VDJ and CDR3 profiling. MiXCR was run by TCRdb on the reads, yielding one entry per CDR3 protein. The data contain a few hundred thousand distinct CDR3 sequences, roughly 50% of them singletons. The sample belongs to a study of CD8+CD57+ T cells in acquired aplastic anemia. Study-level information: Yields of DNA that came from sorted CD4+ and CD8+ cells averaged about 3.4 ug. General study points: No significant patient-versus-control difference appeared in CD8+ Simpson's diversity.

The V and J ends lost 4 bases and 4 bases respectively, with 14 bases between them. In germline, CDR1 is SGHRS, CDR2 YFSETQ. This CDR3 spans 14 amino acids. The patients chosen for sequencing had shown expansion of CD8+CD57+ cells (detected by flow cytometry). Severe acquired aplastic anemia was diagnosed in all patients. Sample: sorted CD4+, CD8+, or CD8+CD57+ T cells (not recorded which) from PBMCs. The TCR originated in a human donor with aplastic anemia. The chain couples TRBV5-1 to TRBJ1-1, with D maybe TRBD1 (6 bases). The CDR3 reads CASSVGQLRTEAFF. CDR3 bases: TGCGCCAGCAGCGTAGGACAGTTACGCACTGAAGCTTTCTTT.